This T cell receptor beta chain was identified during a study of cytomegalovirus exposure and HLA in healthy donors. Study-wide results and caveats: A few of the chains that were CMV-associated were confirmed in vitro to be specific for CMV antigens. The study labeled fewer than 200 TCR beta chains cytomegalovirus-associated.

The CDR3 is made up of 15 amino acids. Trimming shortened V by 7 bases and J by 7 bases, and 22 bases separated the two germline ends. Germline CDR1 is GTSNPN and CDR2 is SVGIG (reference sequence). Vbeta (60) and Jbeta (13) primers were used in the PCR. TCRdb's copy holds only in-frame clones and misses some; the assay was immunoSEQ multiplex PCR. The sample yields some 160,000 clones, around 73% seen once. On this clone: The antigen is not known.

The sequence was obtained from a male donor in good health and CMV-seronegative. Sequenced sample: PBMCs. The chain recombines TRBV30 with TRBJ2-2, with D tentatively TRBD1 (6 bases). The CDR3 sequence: CASSGGGRGNGELFF. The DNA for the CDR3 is TGTGCCTCATCCGGAGGTGGCAGGGGAAACGGGGAGCTGTTTTTT.